This is a list of T cell receptor beta chains from one sample in a study of post-analysis software for immune sequencing data. Via MiXCR, TCRdb re-called the PCR reads, giving one row per CDR3 protein. Of about 810,000 distinct CDR3 sequences in the sample, around 50% are singletons; the top ten hold over 4%. Input material: blood. The receptors derive from a girl between 10 and 17 years old with multiple sclerosis. Each CDR3 is given with its conserved first and last residue. Fields, in order: J gene, V gene, clone size, D gene, CDR3 protein, CDR3 DNA. A D gene is named only where the DNA matches it firmly. Clone sizes are given selectively: once, few, many, or a class where the clone is expanded.

TRBJ2-7	TRBV20-1	few	TRBD1	CSAKPTGAFFYEQYF	TGCAGTGCTAAACCGACAGGGGCGTTTTTCTACGAGCAGTACTTC
TRBJ2-7	TRBV7-9	once	.	CASSLGLEGKSYEQYF	TGTGCCAGCAGCTTAGGGCTAGAAGGGAAGTCCTACGAGCAGTACTTC
TRBJ2-1	TRBV20-1	.	.	CSAREKRREGLHNEQFF	TGCAGTGCTAGAGAGAAAAGGCGGGAAGGTCTACACAATGAGCAGTTCTTC
TRBJ2-1	TRBV6-5	.	TRBD1	CASAPDREDNEQFF	TGTGCCTCCGCCCCGGACAGGGAGGACAATGAGCAGTTCTTC
TRBJ2-1	TRBV29-1	few	TRBD2	CSVDLPSGRSIEQFF	TGCAGCGTTGATCTCCCTAGCGGGAGATCAATTGAGCAGTTCTTC
TRBJ2-5	TRBV28	.	.	CASSLSTGSSETQYF	TGTGCCAGCAGTTTAAGTACAGGAAGTTCGGAGACCCAGTACTTC
TRBJ2-7	TRBV10-3	.	.	CAISRDASYEQYF	TGTGCCATCAGTCGGGACGCTTCCTACGAGCAGTACTTC
TRBJ2-7	TRBV7-9	.	TRBD1	CASSSRGTASYEQYF	TGTGCCAGCAGCTCCCGTGGGACAGCCTCCTACGAGCAGTACTTC
TRBJ1-2	TRBV6-1	.	TRBD1	CASTSRSPGTAMKYGYTF	TGTGCCAGCACCTCTAGGTCGCCCGGGACAGCCATGAAGTATGGCTACACCTTC
TRBJ2-1	TRBV29-1	few	TRBD2	CSDRTSGRDNEQFF	TGCAGCGACAGGACTAGCGGGAGAGACAATGAGCAGTTCTTC
TRBJ2-1	TRBV29-1	few	TRBD1	CSVEAQGTQQFF	TGCAGCGTTGAGGCACAGGGGACACAGCAGTTCTTC
TRBJ2-2	TRBV19	.	.	CASSIWGTMSTGELFF	TGTGCCAGTAGTATTTGGGGTACGATGAGCACCGGGGAGCTGTTTTTT
TRBJ2-5	TRBV11-2	.	.	CASSPGLQLEQYF	TGTGCCAGCAGCCCCGGACTACAGTTGGAGCAGTACTTC
TRBJ2-2	TRBV12-3/TRBV12-4	once	.	CASSLAVDPNTGELFF	TGTGCCAGCAGTTTAGCGGTTGATCCTAACACCGGGGAGCTGTTTTTT
TRBJ2-7	TRBV4-1	.	TRBD1	CASSQDGSGQGSYEQYF	TGCGCCAGCAGCCAAGATGGGTCGGGACAGGGATCCTACGAGCAGTACTTC
TRBJ1-2	TRBV12-3/TRBV12-4	.	TRBD1	CASAGTGVGGYTF	TGTGCCAGCGCCGGGACAGGGGTGGGTGGCTACACCTTC
TRBJ2-5	TRBV7-7	.	.	CASSLERTAGGQETQYF	TGTGCTAGCAGCTTAGAGAGGACAGCGGGCGGGCAAGAGACCCAGTACTTC
TRBJ1-1	TRBV15	.	.	CATSRDWGASTEAFF	TGTGCCACCAGCAGAGATTGGGGGGCCAGCACTGAAGCTTTCTTT
TRBJ1-1	TRBV12-3/TRBV12-4	.	.	CASSTTQNTEAFF	TGTGCCAGCAGTACCACACAGAACACTGAAGCTTTCTTT
TRBJ1-5	TRBV7-8	.	.	CASRVAGLPSQPQHF	TGTGCCAGCAGGGTCGCAGGCTTACCGAGTCAGCCCCAGCATTTT
TRBJ2-5	TRBV5-1	few	TRBD2	CASSPRTSGGKETQYF	TGCGCCAGCAGCCCTAGGACTAGCGGGGGGAAAGAGACCCAGTACTTC
TRBJ2-1	TRBV28	.	TRBD2	CASSSLSGRAYNEQFF	TGTGCCAGCAGTTCATTGAGCGGGAGGGCGTACAATGAGCAGTTCTTC
TRBJ2-5	TRBV6-7	few	TRBD1	CASSYRTGDQETQYF	TGTGCCAGCAGTTACCGGACAGGGGACCAAGAGACCCAGTACTTC
TRBJ2-4	TRBV7-6	.	TRBD1	CASSARTGLENIQYF	TGTGCCAGCAGCGCCCGGACAGGGCTCGAAAACATTCAGTACTTC
TRBJ2-1	TRBV29-1	few	.	CSVDRTSYNEQFF	TGCAGCGTTGACCGGACATCCTACAATGAGCAGTTCTTC
TRBJ2-1	TRBV7-6	.	.	CASSPGSQSSEQFF	TGTGCCAGCAGCCCAGGTTCCCAATCCAGCGAGCAGTTCTTC
TRBJ2-4	TRBV12-3/TRBV12-4	.	TRBD2	CASSLESYGGNIQYF	TGTGCCAGCAGTTTAGAGTCCTACGGGGGGAACATTCAGTACTTC
TRBJ2-5	TRBV27	.	.	CASRRANQETQYF	TGTGCCAGCAGGCGGGCGAACCAAGAGACCCAGTACTTC
TRBJ2-4	TRBV20-1	.	TRBD2	CSASCRERGPRKNIQYF	TGCAGTGCCTCATGTCGGGAGCGGGGACCACGCAAAAACATTCAGTACTTC
TRBJ2-4	TRBV4-1	.	TRBD2	CASSQDLGGVAKNIQYF	TGCGCCAGCAGCCAAGATCTGGGAGGGGTAGCCAAAAACATTCAGTACTTC
TRBJ2-6	TRBV29-1	few	.	CSAAGTAAGANVLTF	TGCAGCGCAGCAGGGACCGCCGCTGGGGCCAACGTCCTGACTTTC
TRBJ1-2	TRBV7-2	.	TRBD1	CASSSGQGGGYTF	TGTGCCAGCAGCTCCGGACAGGGAGGTGGCTACACCTTC
TRBJ2-7	TRBV5-5	.	TRBD1	CASSLEELRQGFYEQYF	TGTGCCAGCAGCTTGGAAGAGCTGAGACAGGGTTTCTACGAGCAGTACTTC
TRBJ2-3	TRBV20-1	.	.	CSARDVGSTDTQYF	TGCAGTGCTAGAGATGTAGGGAGCACAGATACGCAGTATTTT
TRBJ2-4	TRBV5-1	few	TRBD1	CASSWTGLDIQYF	TGCGCCAGCAGCTGGACAGGGCTTGACATTCAGTACTTC
TRBJ2-1	TRBV24-1	.	TRBD2	CATSPSRGTSGYYNEQFF	TGTGCCACCAGTCCTTCCCGCGGGACTAGCGGATACTACAATGAGCAGTTCTTC
TRBJ1-1	TRBV20-1	.	.	CSARDTPGQNTEAFF	TGCAGTGCTAGGGATACTCCGGGGCAGAACACTGAAGCTTTCTTT
TRBJ2-5	TRBV5-6	few	.	CASSLEQGGAGETQYF	TGTGCCAGCAGCTTGGAACAGGGAGGAGCTGGGGAGACCCAGTACTTC
TRBJ2-5	TRBV3-1	.	TRBD1	CASNPGQGAETQYF	TGTGCCAGCAATCCGGGACAGGGGGCGGAGACCCAGTACTTC
TRBJ2-7	TRBV27	.	TRBD1	CASSSGQERGYEQYF	TGTGCCAGCAGTTCCGGACAGGAGCGAGGCTACGAGCAGTACTTC
TRBJ1-3	TRBV5-1	.	.	CASSPTPGQGISGNTIYF	TGCGCCAGCAGCCCCACTCCGGGCCAGGGCATCTCTGGAAACACCATATATTTT
TRBJ2-7	TRBV28	once	.	CASRTDLNPYEQYF	TGTGCCAGTCGGACAGACCTGAACCCCTACGAGCAGTACTTC
TRBJ2-7	TRBV7-9	.	.	CASSSPHGTPFISPYF	TGTGCCAGCAGCTCACCTCACGGGACACCATTCATCTCGCCGTACTTC
TRBJ2-1	TRBV9	few	.	CASSTPNNEQFF	TGTGCCAGCAGCACCCCTAACAATGAGCAGTTCTTC
TRBJ2-5	TRBV12-3/TRBV12-4	.	TRBD2	CASRWTSGPTGTQYF	TGTGCCAGCAGGTGGACTAGCGGCCCTACGGGGACCCAGTACTTC
TRBJ2-7	TRBV10-3	.	TRBD1	CATADRGYEQYF	TGTGCCACCGCGGACAGGGGCTACGAGCAGTACTTC
TRBJ2-5	TRBV9	.	TRBD2	CASSAAGVQETQYF	TGTGCCAGCAGCGCAGCGGGAGTCCAAGAGACCCAGTACTTC
TRBJ2-7	TRBV27	few	.	CASMDRHEQYF	TGTGCCAGCATGGACCGCCACGAGCAGTACTTC
TRBJ2-1	TRBV12-3/TRBV12-4	.	.	CASRGSSYNEQFF	TGTGCCAGCCGGGGGTCCTCCTACAATGAGCAGTTCTTC
TRBJ2-1	TRBV10-3	few	.	CAISEKRVDGTAPYNEQFF	TGTGCCATCAGTGAGAAGCGGGTGGACGGGACAGCACCCTACAATGAGCAGTTCTTC
TRBJ2-1	TRBV29-1	few	.	CSVKLVPSYNEQFF	TGCAGCGTGAAACTAGTTCCCTCCTACAATGAGCAGTTCTTC
TRBJ2-4	TRBV18	few	TRBD1	CASSPQGDRNIQYF	TGTGCCAGCTCACCCCAGGGGGACCGAAACATTCAGTACTTC
TRBJ2-3	TRBV7-2	.	.	CASSFGAYTDTQYF	TGTGCCAGCAGCTTCGGGGCCTACACAGATACGCAGTATTTT
TRBJ1-5	TRBV30	.	.	CAWSSEQIKPQHF	TGTGCCTGGAGTTCGGAACAGATAAAGCCCCAGCATTTT
TRBJ2-3	TRBV7-6	few	.	CASSFRGTDTQYF	TGTGCCAGCAGCTTCAGGGGCACAGATACGCAGTATTTT
TRBJ2-5	TRBV2	.	.	CASSEEVLETQYF	TGTGCCAGCAGTGAAGAGGTGTTAGAGACCCAGTACTTC